The source of this T cell receptor beta chain is a study of CD8+CD57+ T cells in acquired aplastic anemia. Investigators profiled TCR beta VDJ and CDR3 from genomic DNA template. TCRdb itself ran the reads through MiXCR, one entry per CDR3 protein. The table records approximately 200,000 distinct CDR3 sequences, about half of them present only once. As for this clonotype: Its cognate antigen is unknown.

Patients picked for sequencing had shown CD8+CD57+ cell expansion detected by flow cytometry. Each patient carried a diagnosis of severe acquired aplastic anemia. General study points: CD8+ Simpson's diversity in patients was not significantly different from that in controls. There were over 25 CD8+ CDR3 sequences that occurred in both patients and controls.

Germline CDR1 and CDR2: DFQATT and SNEGSKA (reference sequence). The CDR3 is 18 residues long. With V trimmed by 2 bases and J by 2 bases, 15 bases remained unmatched. Specimen: sorted CD4+, CD8+, or CD8+CD57+ T cells (not recorded which) from PBMCs. The receptor was isolated from a human donor with aplastic anemia. The chain couples TRBV20-1 to TRBJ2-7; TRBD1 aligns across 10 bases. The CDR3 protein is CSARNPGQGKRTPYEQYF. The CDR3 DNA is TGCAGTGCTAGAAACCCGGGACAGGGGAAAAGAACACCCTACGAGCAGTACTTC.